The sequence of this T cell receptor beta chain was determined in a study of beta chain features in type 1 diabetes. There are many counts of this clone. Antigen unknown. Broader study findings: PCR may have favored shorter templates equally in patients and controls. Insertions at VDJ junctions were less frequent in type 1 diabetes patients. These patients also deleted more nucleotides at the same junctions. Compared with healthy donors, patients appeared to share more similar naive, central memory and regulatory TCRB repertoires.

Germline V CDR1 and CDR2: MNHEY, SMNVEV (reference sequence). This CDR3 is built from 15 residues. Trimming cost V 8 bases and J 9 bases, with 23 bases left between them. Expressed TCRB transcripts were sequenced because the entire RNA isolate underwent reverse transcription. The table came from immunoSEQ multiplex PCR; TCRdb's copy has only in-frame clones and leaves some out. This sample has roughly 300,000 clones; less than 10% occur once, and the top ten carry 0.44%. This chain links TRBV27 with TRBJ2-1; perhaps TRBD2 as D (5 bases). The clonotype comes from a woman between 18 and 29 years old in good health. The sample taken for sequencing was central memory CD4+ T cells from blood. CDR3 protein: CASSIRTLDNSEQFF. The CDR3 nucleotides read TGTGCCAGCTCCATCCGGACTTTAGACAACAGTGAGCAGTTCTTC.